These 10 T cell receptor beta chains were sequenced from one sample in a study of blood T cell repertoires in COVID-19. Profiling relied on immunoSEQ multiplex PCR, and the TCRdb table lists in-frame clones only, not all of them. The sample has fewer than 250,000 clones, around 80% seen once. The material sequenced was peripheral blood. The receptors shown here come from a human donor in a cohort sampled during active COVID-19.

The chain combines TRBV5-1 with TRBJ2-5; D unclear. CDR3 length: 14 amino acids. V was pared by 0 bases and J by 0 bases, with 6 bases between. Germline V CDR1 and CDR2: SGHRS, YFSETQ. CDR3 bases: TGCGCCAGCAGCTTGGCTGCGTACCAAGAGACCCAGTACTTC. It translates to CASSLAAYQETQYF.

The CDR3 loop is CASSLTGVPHEQFF. In DNA form, the CDR3 reads TGCGCCAGCAGCTTGACGGGAGTTCCCCATGAGCAGTTCTTC. The chain has TRBV5-1 and TRBJ2-1, with a tentative D call TRBD2 (6 bases). V was pared by 1 base and J by 8 bases, with 13 bases between. Germline V gene data show CDR1 as SGHRS and CDR2 as YFSETQ. The CDR3 is 14 amino acids.

The chain joins TRBV28 to TRBJ2-1; maybe TRBD2 (5 bases). This CDR3 comprises 16 residues. In germline, CDR1 is MDHEN, CDR2 SYDVKM. Trimming took off 4 bases at V and 5 bases at J, with 18 bases between the two ends. CDR3 amino acids: CASSYPWAGEDNEQFF. CDR3 nucleotides: TGTGCCAGCAGTTACCCCTGGGCGGGTGAGGACAATGAGCAGTTCTTC.

The chain couples TRBV6-5 to TRBJ2-7; weak D call: TRBD2 (5 bases). This CDR3 has 14 amino acids. The V and J ends lost 2 bases and 2 bases respectively, with 10 bases between them. Germline lookup yields CDR1 MNHEY and CDR2 SVGAGI. The CDR3 is CASSYLGVTYEQYF. CDR3 bases: TGTGCCAGCAGTTACCTCGGGGTTACCTACGAGCAGTACTTC.

V and J are TRBV19 and TRBJ1-1; TRBD1 agrees at 7 bases. The CDR3 totals 15 residues. J was trimmed by 5 bases and V by 4 bases; bases with no gene match: 10. Germline V lookup: CDR1 LNHDA, CDR2 SQIVND (reference sequence). CDR3 amino acids: CASSTEPDRVTEAFF. The DNA of the CDR3 is TGTGCCAGTAGTACCGAACCTGACAGGGTTACTGAAGCTTTCTTT.

There are a few counts of this clone. This chain uses TRBV28 with TRBJ1-5, with 7 bases matching TRBD1. The CDR3 is made up of 15 amino acids. J lost 5 bases, V lost 5 bases, and 9 bases had no gene match. In germline, CDR1 is MDHEN, CDR2 SYDVKM. DNA of the CDR3: TGTGCCAGCAGTCTTGGTTACAGGGGCGATCAGCCCCAGCATTTT. Amino acid sequence: CASSLGYRGDQPQHF.

The chain recombines TRBV19 with TRBJ1-5; TRBD1 might be the D (6 bases). The CDR3 runs to 13 residues. From germline, CDR1 is LNHDA and CDR2 SQIVND (reference sequence). V dropped 6 bases and J dropped 7 bases, with 13 bases sitting between them. The CDR3 spells CASSVQGKQPQHF. CDR3 nucleotide sequence: TGTGCCAGTAGCGTCCAGGGGAAGCAGCCCCAGCATTTT.

The rearrangement links TRBV28 to TRBJ2-4, with TRBD2 as a possible D gene (5 bases). Germline CDR1 MDHEN, CDR2 SYDVKM. Trimming shortened V by 6 bases and J by 0 bases, and 12 bases separated the two germline ends. This CDR3 contains 15 residues. CDR3 in DNA: TGTGCCAGCAGGGGAGAAGATCTAGCCAAAAACATTCAGTACTTC. It translates to CASRGEDLAKNIQYF.

The rearrangement joins TRBV5-8 to TRBJ2-1; TRBD2 agrees at 8 bases. Trimming cost V 3 bases and J 3 bases; bases outside gene matches: 5. The CDR3 has 15 amino acids. Per germline, CDR1 SGHTS and CDR2 YDEGEE. Written as DNA, the CDR3 is TGTGCCAGCAGCTCAGCGGGGGCGATCTACAATGAGCAGTTCTTC. This codes for CASSSAGAIYNEQFF.

The genes are TRBV28 and TRBJ1-3, with 12 bases aligning to TRBD1. Germline V gives CDR1 MDHEN, CDR2 SYDVKM. The CDR3 spans 17 residues. The V segment lost 10 bases and the J segment 3 bases; nucleotides outside the gene matches: 13. CDR3 loop: CAILSGTGGWGGNTIYF. The CDR3, as DNA: TGTGCCATACTTTCCGGGACAGGGGGCTGGGGTGGAAACACCATATATTTT.